This T cell receptor beta chain came from a study of T cells after yellow fever vaccination. About the study: Fractions with few cells were prepared using SMART-Seq v4 Ultra Low Input.

Conversion of TCR transcripts into cDNA relied on 5'RACE template switching, which added a universal primer site and UMIs. TCRdb reprocessed the 5' RACE reads with MiXCR, giving one entry per CDR3 protein. The sample holds around 65,000 distinct CDR3 sequences, 5.9% seen once. CDR1 is KGHSH, CDR2 LQKENI, per germline. Trimming pared 0 bases from V and 7 bases from J, leaving 7 bases between. The CDR3 sequence is 13 residues long. This clonotype was picked up many times. Antigen specificity is unknown. Study results and caveats: A weaker secondary response peaked on day 5, the primary on day 15.

This chain links TRBV18 with TRBJ2-1, with D perhaps TRBD2 (5 bases). The origin of this receptor is a man aged 18-30 years who received the YFV17D yellow fever vaccine. The sample here was CD4+ T cells sorted from PBMCs, taken more than 14 days after the first yellow fever vaccination. The CDR3 reads CASSPPGGNEQFF. For the CDR3, the DNA is TGTGCCAGCTCACCACCGGGCGGGAATGAGCAGTTCTTC.